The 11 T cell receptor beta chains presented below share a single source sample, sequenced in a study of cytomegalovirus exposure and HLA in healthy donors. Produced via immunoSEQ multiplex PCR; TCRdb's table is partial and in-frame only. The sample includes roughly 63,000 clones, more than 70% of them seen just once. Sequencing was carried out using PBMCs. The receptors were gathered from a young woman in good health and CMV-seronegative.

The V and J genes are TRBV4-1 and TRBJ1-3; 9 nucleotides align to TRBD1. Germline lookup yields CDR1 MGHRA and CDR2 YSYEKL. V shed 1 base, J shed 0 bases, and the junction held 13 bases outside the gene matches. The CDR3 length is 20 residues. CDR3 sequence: CASSQVFQQGATTSGNTIYF. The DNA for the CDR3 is TGCGCCAGCAGCCAAGTTTTCCAACAGGGGGCAACTACCTCTGGAAACACCATATATTTT.

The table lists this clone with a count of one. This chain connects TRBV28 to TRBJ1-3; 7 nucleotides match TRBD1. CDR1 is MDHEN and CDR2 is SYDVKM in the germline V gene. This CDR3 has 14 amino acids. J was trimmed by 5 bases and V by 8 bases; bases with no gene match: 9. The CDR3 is CASEDRASRNTIYF. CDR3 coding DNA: TGTGCCAGCGAAGACAGGGCCTCGAGAAACACCATATATTTT.

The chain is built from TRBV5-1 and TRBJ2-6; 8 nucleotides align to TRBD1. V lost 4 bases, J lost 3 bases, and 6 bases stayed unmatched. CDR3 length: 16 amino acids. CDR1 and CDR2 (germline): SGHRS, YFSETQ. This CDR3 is CASSPRQGHGANVLTF. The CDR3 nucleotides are TGCGCCAGCAGCCCTAGACAGGGGCATGGGGCCAACGTCCTGACTTTC.

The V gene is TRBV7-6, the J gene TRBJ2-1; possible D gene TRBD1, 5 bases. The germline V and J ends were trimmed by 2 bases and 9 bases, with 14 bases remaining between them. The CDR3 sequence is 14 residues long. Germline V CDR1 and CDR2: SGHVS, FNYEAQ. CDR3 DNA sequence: TGTGCCAGCAGCTTAACAGCAGGGAAGCGTGAGCAGTTCTTC. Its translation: CASSLTAGKREQFF.

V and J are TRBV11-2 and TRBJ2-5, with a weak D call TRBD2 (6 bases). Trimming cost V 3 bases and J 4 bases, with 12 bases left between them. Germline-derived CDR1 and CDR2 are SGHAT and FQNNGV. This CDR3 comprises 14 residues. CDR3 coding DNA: TGTGCCAGCAGCTTTAATCAGGGACTAGAGACCCAGTACTTC. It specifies CASSFNQGLETQYF.

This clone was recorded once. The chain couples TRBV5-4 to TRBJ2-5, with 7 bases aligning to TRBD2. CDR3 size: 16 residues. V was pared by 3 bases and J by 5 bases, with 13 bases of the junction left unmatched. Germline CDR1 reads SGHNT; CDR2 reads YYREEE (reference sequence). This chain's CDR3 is CASSSTRGAGIETQYF. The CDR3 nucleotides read TGTGCCAGCAGCTCCACCCGGGGAGCGGGGATCGAGACCCAGTACTTC. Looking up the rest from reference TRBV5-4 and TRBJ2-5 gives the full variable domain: ETGVTQSPTHLIKTRGQQVTLRCSSQSGHNTVSWYQQALGQGPQFIFQYYREEENGRGNFPPRFSGLQFPNYSSELNVNALELDDSALYLCASSSTRGAGIETQYFGPGTRLLVL.

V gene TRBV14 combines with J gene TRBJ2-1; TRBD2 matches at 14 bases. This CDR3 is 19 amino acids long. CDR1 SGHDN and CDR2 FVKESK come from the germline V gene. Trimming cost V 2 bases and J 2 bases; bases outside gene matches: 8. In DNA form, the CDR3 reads TGTGCCAGCAGCCAACCGACTAGCGGGAGGGCCCGCGCCTACAATGAGCAGTTCTTC. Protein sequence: CASSQPTSGRARAYNEQFF.

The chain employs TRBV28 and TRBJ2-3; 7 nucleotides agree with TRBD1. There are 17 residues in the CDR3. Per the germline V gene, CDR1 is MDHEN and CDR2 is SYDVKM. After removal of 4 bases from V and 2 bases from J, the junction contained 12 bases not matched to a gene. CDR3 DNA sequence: TGTGCCAGCAGTTACAACCGGGACAGCCTCAACACAGATACGCAGTATTTT. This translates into CASSYNRDSLNTDTQYF. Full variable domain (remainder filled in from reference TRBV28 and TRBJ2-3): DVKVTQSSRYLVKRTGEKVFLECVQDMDHENMFWYRQDPGLGLRLIYFSYDVKMKEKGDIPEGYSVSREKKERFSLILESASTNQTSMYLCASSYNRDSLNTDTQYFGPGTRLTVL.

In DNA form, the CDR3 reads TGCGCCAGCAGCTTACCTGTCGGGACAGCAACTAATGAAAAACTGTTTTTT. Amino acid sequence: CASSLPVGTATNEKLFF. The V gene is TRBV5-1, the J gene TRBJ1-4, with 7 bases lining up with TRBD1. In germline, CDR1 is SGHRS, CDR2 YFSETQ. Trimming cost V 2 bases and J 0 bases; bases outside gene matches: 7. CDR3 length: 17 amino acids.

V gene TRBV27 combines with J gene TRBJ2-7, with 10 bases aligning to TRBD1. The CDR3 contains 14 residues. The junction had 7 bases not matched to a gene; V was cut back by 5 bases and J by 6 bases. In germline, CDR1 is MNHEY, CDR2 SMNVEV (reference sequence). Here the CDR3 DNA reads TGTGCCAGCAGTGGGAGACAGGGGGCAGGCGAGCAGTACTTC. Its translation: CASSGRQGAGEQYF.

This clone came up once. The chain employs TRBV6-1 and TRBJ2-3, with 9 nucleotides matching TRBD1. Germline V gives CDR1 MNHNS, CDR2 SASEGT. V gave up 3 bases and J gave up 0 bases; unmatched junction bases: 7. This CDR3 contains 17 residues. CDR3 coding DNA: TGTGCCAGCAGTGACGACAGGGGGTTGGGGAGCACAGATACGCAGTATTTT. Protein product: CASSDDRGLGSTDTQYF.